Included here is one TCR beta chain sequence, with context. Its matching antigen is unknown. The sample is drawn from a study of STAT5B mutations in CD4+ large granular lymphocyte leukemia. The survey-level immunoSEQ assay was used. Only in-frame clones appear in the TCRdb table, and some are missing; sequencing was by immunoSEQ multiplex PCR. The sample lists tens of thousands of clones; about 81% were seen once. Control samples were healthy donors' buffy coats. There are 15 residues in the CDR3. Germline V lookup: CDR1 LGHNA, CDR2 YNFKEQ. V was pared by 1 base and J by 3 bases, with 12 bases between. Findings and limits, study-wide: Main leukemic clonotypes were patient-specific, but under 30% appeared at low frequency elsewhere. Higher CD4+ than CD8+ T-LGLL clonality might reflect small sample size.

The chain recombines TRBV4-2 with TRBJ1-1; unclear D gene. This sequence originates from a human donor in good health. Sequencing used CD4+ T cells from blood buffy coats. The CDR3 loop reads CASSQVMTRDTEAFF. CDR3 coding DNA: TGTGCCAGCAGCCAAGTAATGACACGGGACACTGAAGCTTTCTTT.